Each of the 28 T cell receptor beta chains below was sequenced from the same sample in a study of blood T cell repertoires in COVID-19. The assay was immunoSEQ multiplex PCR, and TCRdb's table has in-frame clones only and misses some. Here the sample spans about 250,000 clones, 80% to 90% being singletons. Input material: PBMCs or T cells enriched from blood (not recorded which). These receptors all come from a woman in her 30s who had recovered from COVID-19.

This chain links TRBV5-1 with TRBJ2-3, with 11 bases lining up with TRBD2. Per the germline V gene, CDR1 is SGHRS and CDR2 is YFSETQ. Trimming at V came to 6 bases and at J to 2 bases, leaving 14 bases not matched to a gene. There are 18 residues in the CDR3. CDR3 residues: CASNLWAPTSGNTDTQYF. The CDR3 DNA is TGCGCCAGCAACCTATGGGCCCCGACTAGCGGGAACACAGATACGCAGTATTTT.

Here the CDR3 reads CASSSRQGYQPQHF. CDR3 coding DNA: TGTGCCAGCAGCTCTCGACAGGGGTATCAGCCCCAGCATTTT. V is TRBV7-2 and J is TRBJ1-5, with 8 bases identical to TRBD1. Unmatched junction bases numbered 4, after V lost 4 bases and J lost 5 bases. Germline V gives CDR1 SGHTA, CDR2 FQGNSA. The CDR3 length is 14 residues.

This clone came up once. The chain combines TRBV28 with TRBJ1-5, with 7 bases identical to TRBD1. The CDR3 sequence is 15 residues long. V shed 7 bases, J shed 2 bases, and the junction held 8 bases outside the gene matches. The germline gives CDR1 MDHEN, CDR2 SYDVKM. CDR3 sequence (DNA): TGTGCCAGCAAATATCAGGGGGGAGGCAATCAGCCCCAGCATTTT. Residues: CASKYQGGGNQPQHF. Variable domain in full (rest from reference TRBV28 and TRBJ1-5): DVKVTQSSRYLVKRTGEKVFLECVQDMDHENMFWYRQDPGLGLRLIYFSYDVKMKEKGDIPEGYSVSREKKERFSLILESASTNQTSMYLCASKYQGGGNQPQHFGDGTRLSIL.

This chain joins TRBV5-1 and TRBJ2-2; weak D call: TRBD2 (5 bases). Looked up from germline, CDR1 is SGHRS and CDR2 is YFSETQ. V lost 9 bases and J 0 bases, leaving 15 bases between the germline ends. The CDR3 totals 15 residues. CDR3 DNA: TGCGCCACCACTCGGGGAGTCCCGAACACCGGGGAGCTGTTTTTT. Amino acids: CATTRGVPNTGELFF.

The rearrangement links TRBV7-9 to TRBJ2-7; TRBD1 might be the D (6 bases). Germline loops: CDR1 SEHNR, CDR2 FQNEAQ (reference sequence). Trimming stripped 5 bases from V and 5 bases from J, with 22 bases between. The CDR3 runs to 16 residues. The DNA of the CDR3 is TGTGCCAGCAGCCGCAAAACAGGGTCAATATTCCACGAGCAGTACTTC. Amino acids: CASSRKTGSIFHEQYF.

This sequence joins TRBV19 and TRBJ1-2; 9 bases line up with TRBD1. This CDR3 contains 13 residues. Per the germline V gene, CDR1 is LNHDA and CDR2 is SQIVND (reference sequence). Trimming cost V 9 bases and J 8 bases; bases outside gene matches: 10. CDR3 sequence reads: CASLQQGARGYTF. The CDR3, as DNA: TGTGCCAGCCTCCAACAGGGGGCGAGGGGCTACACCTTC.

The chain has TRBV29-1 and TRBJ2-5; a weak D match, TRBD1 (5 bases). The CDR3 length is 15 residues. Germline V lookup: CDR1 SQVTM, CDR2 ANQGSEA. Trimming pared 8 bases from V and 0 bases from J, leaving 19 bases between. The chain's CDR3 is CSTRTPTENQETQYF. The CDR3, as DNA: TGCAGCACGAGGACACCGACAGAAAACCAAGAGACCCAGTACTTC.

This clone was found many times. The chain employs TRBV7-9 and TRBJ2-7; TRBD1 aligns across 11 bases. V lost 5 bases to trimming and J lost 3 bases; unmatched junction nucleotides: 9. The CDR3 extends over 16 amino acids. Germline CDR1 SEHNR, CDR2 FQNEAQ (reference sequence). The CDR3, as DNA: TGTGCCAGCAGCGACCCCGAGGGACAGGGGGGCTACGAGCAGTACTTC. Its protein is CASSDPEGQGGYEQYF.

The count of this clone is one. The chain recombines TRBV11-2 with TRBJ1-1; D is undetermined. V was shortened by 8 bases and J by 1 base, with 11 bases between the two germline ends. The CDR3 totals 13 residues. Germline V gene data show CDR1 as SGHAT and CDR2 as FQNNGV. CDR3 DNA sequence: TGTGCCAGCGGGGAGGGTACGAACACTGAAGCTTTCTTT. The encoded protein is CASGEGTNTEAFF.

This clone came up once. This chain links TRBV30 with TRBJ2-7, with D possibly being TRBD1 (6 bases). This CDR3 comprises 15 residues. The germline V gene has CDR1 GTSNPN and CDR2 SVGIG (reference sequence). The V gene lost 0 bases and the J gene lost 3 bases, with 15 bases spanning the gap. CDR3 loop: CAWSVLPGELYEQYF. The CDR3 nucleotides are TGTGCCTGGAGTGTACTTCCAGGGGAACTCTACGAGCAGTACTTC.

The V gene is TRBV28, the J gene TRBJ1-5; 9 bases map to TRBD1. After removal of 6 bases from V and 0 bases from J, the junction contained 3 bases not matched to a gene. Per germline, CDR1 MDHEN and CDR2 SYDVKM. The CDR3 runs to 15 residues. In DNA, the CDR3 is TGTGCCAGCAGGACGACAGGGGGTAGCAATCAGCCCCAGCATTTT. Its protein is CASRTTGGSNQPQHF.

Only one count was recorded for this clone. V and J are TRBV6-1 and TRBJ1-2; 11 bases fit TRBD1. The CDR3 length is 15 residues. J gave up 8 bases and V 3 bases, and 8 bases lay outside the gene matches. CDR1 and CDR2 from the germline V gene are MNHNS and SASEGT. The CDR3 loop is CASSEPGQGVEGYTF. In nucleotides, the CDR3 is TGTGCCAGCAGTGAGCCGGGACAGGGGGTGGAGGGCTACACCTTC.

This clone was observed once. In DNA form, the CDR3 reads TGTGCCAGCAGCTTGCAGGACAGTGGTCCTGATGAGCAGTTCTTC. It translates to CASSLQDSGPDEQFF. This sequence joins TRBV5-4 and TRBJ2-1; maybe TRBD1 (6 bases). Per germline, CDR1 SGHNT and CDR2 YYREEE (reference sequence). V shed 1 base and J shed 8 bases, with 16 bases lying between them. The CDR3 spans 15 residues.

The CDR3 bases are TGCGCCAGCAGCTCCCACAGGGCGGGTGAAAAACTGTTTTTT. This sequence encodes CASSSHRAGEKLFF. The chain joins TRBV5-1 to TRBJ1-4; tentative D call: TRBD1 (6 bases). The length of the CDR3 is 14 residues. V dropped 3 bases and J dropped 7 bases, with 13 bases sitting between them. Per germline, CDR1 SGHRS and CDR2 YFSETQ.

The V gene is TRBV6-5, the J gene TRBJ1-1; D is unclear. The V and J ends lost 6 bases and 0 bases respectively, with 8 bases between them. The CDR3 loop spans 13 amino acids. The germline CDR1 and CDR2 sequences are MNHEY and SVGAGI. CDR3 nucleotide sequence: TGTGCCAGCAGCTTGCACTTGAACACTGAAGCTTTCTTT. It is translated as CASSLHLNTEAFF.

This clone has only a few counts. J is TRBJ1-1 and V is TRBV13; D not certain. The CDR3 spans 12 residues. Germline values: CDR1 PRHDT, CDR2 FYEKMQ (reference sequence). The germline V and J ends were trimmed by 6 bases and 1 base, with 6 bases remaining between them. The CDR3 protein is CASSHRNTEAFF. Written as DNA, the CDR3 is TGTGCCAGCAGTCACAGGAACACTGAAGCTTTCTTT.

This chain connects TRBV5-1 to TRBJ2-7, with D possibly TRBD1 on 6 matching bases. This CDR3 region has 14 residues. The germline V gene encodes CDR1 SGHRS and CDR2 YFSETQ. The V and J ends lost 0 bases and 4 bases respectively, with 11 bases between them. CDR3 region: CASSLAGTPYEQYF. The DNA for the CDR3 is TGCGCCAGCAGCTTGGCGGGGACACCTTACGAGCAGTACTTC. The whole variable domain, filled in from reference TRBV5-1 and TRBJ2-7, reads KAGVTQTPRYLIKTRGQQVTLSCSPISGHRSVSWYQQTPGQGLQFLFEYFSETQRNKGNFPGRFSGRQFSNSRSEMNVSTLELGDSALYLCASSLAGTPYEQYFGPGTRLTVT.

This chain connects TRBV5-5 to TRBJ2-1, with D possibly TRBD2 on 6 matching bases. V was pared by 4 bases and J by 2 bases, with 10 bases between. The CDR3 sequence is 14 residues long. Germline V lookup: CDR1 SGHKS, CDR2 YYEKEE (reference sequence). The CDR3 bases are TGTGCCAGCAGCCCGGGGGTCACCTACAATGAGCAGTTCTTC. This encodes CASSPGVTYNEQFF.

In its sample, this clone was seen once. The V gene is TRBV28, the J gene TRBJ2-1; TRBD1 might be the D (6 bases). CDR3 length: 16 residues. With 5 bases removed from V and 1 base from J, the gap between germline ends came to 15 bases. CDR1 is MDHEN, CDR2 SYDVKM, per germline. The CDR3 spells CASSERTGKSYNEQFF. The CDR3 DNA follows: TGTGCCAGCAGTGAACGAACAGGGAAGTCCTACAATGAGCAGTTCTTC.

The gene calls are TRBV9 and TRBJ1-2, with TRBD1 matching 7 bases. Germline trimming cut 4 bases from V and 2 bases from J; bases unmatched to any gene: 8. The length of the CDR3 is 15 residues. Germline lookup yields CDR1 SGDLS and CDR2 YYNGEE. CDR3 in DNA: TGTGCCAGCAGCCCCAGACAGGGAATAAACTATGGCTACACCTTC. Translation: CASSPRQGINYGYTF. Filled out from reference TRBV9 and TRBJ1-2, the complete variable domain reads DSGVTQTPKHLITATGQRVTLRCSPRSGDLSVYWYQQSLDQGLQFLIQYYNGEERAKGNILERFSAQQFPDLHSELNLSSLELGDSALYFCASSPRQGINYGYTFGSGTRLTVV.

This chain joins TRBV19 and TRBJ1-2, with 8 bases fitting TRBD1. CDR3 length: 15 residues. Germline V CDR1 and CDR2: LNHDA, SQIVND (reference sequence). The V segment lost 6 bases and the J segment 6 bases; nucleotides outside the gene matches: 12. CDR3 bases: TGTGCCAGTAGGCGGACAGGGAGATTTATGGATGGCTACACCTTC. Translated, it gives CASRRTGRFMDGYTF.

This clone was observed a handful of times. The gene calls are TRBV9 and TRBJ2-7; 12 bases line up with TRBD2. CDR3 length equals 17 residues. The V segment lost 4 bases and the J segment 2 bases; nucleotides outside the gene matches: 10. The germline CDR1 and CDR2 sequences are SGDLS and YYNGEE. CDR3 coding DNA: TGTGCCAGCAGCCCTCAGACTAGCGGGAGTCTCCCCTACGAGCAGTACTTC. This encodes CASSPQTSGSLPYEQYF.

The chain combines TRBV19 with TRBJ1-2, with D perhaps TRBD1 (6 bases). The germline V gene encodes CDR1 LNHDA and CDR2 SQIVND (reference sequence). V was pared by 2 bases and J by 6 bases, with 13 bases between. The CDR3 has 14 residues. The CDR3: CASSIRQESDGYTF. The CDR3 DNA reads TGTGCCAGTAGTATAAGACAGGAGTCCGATGGCTACACCTTC.

The V gene is TRBV9, the J gene TRBJ2-7; unclear D gene. The CDR3 totals 13 residues. V lost 4 bases and J 2 bases, leaving 10 bases between the germline ends. Per germline, CDR1 SGDLS and CDR2 YYNGEE. CDR3 sequence: CASSPGGTYEQYF. CDR3 sequence (DNA): TGTGCCAGCAGCCCCGGCGGTACCTACGAGCAGTACTTC.

The CDR3 loop reads CAWSGRWGQGNIQYF. DNA of the CDR3: TGTGCCTGGAGCGGCAGATGGGGGCAGGGAAACATTCAGTACTTC. J is TRBJ2-4 and V is TRBV30; possibly TRBD1 for D (6 bases). From germline, CDR1 is GTSNPN and CDR2 SVGIG (reference sequence). This CDR3 has 15 residues. Trimming took off 3 bases at V and 6 bases at J, with 18 bases between the two ends.

This clone was seen a single time. The rearrangement uses TRBV4-2 and TRBJ2-1, with 10 bases that match TRBD2. From germline, CDR1 is LGHNA and CDR2 YNFKEQ. This CDR3 comprises 15 residues. V dropped 0 bases and J dropped 7; count of bases not matched to a gene: 3. The CDR3 reads CASSQELAGVNEQFF. In DNA, the CDR3 is TGTGCCAGCAGCCAAGAGCTAGCGGGAGTGAATGAGCAGTTCTTC.

This clone was seen a single time. This rearrangement joins TRBV24-1 to TRBJ2-5, with 7 bases that match TRBD2. The CDR3 runs to 15 residues. The V and J ends lost 3 bases and 1 base, in that order; junction bases with no gene match: 4. The germline gives CDR1 KGHDR, CDR2 SFDVKD. This chain's CDR3 is CATSDREGGQETQYF. CDR3 coding DNA: TGTGCCACCAGTGATAGGGAGGGAGGCCAAGAGACCCAGTACTTC.

V usage is TRBV5-1 and J usage is TRBJ1-2, with 9 bases matching TRBD1. Germline CDR1 is SGHRS and CDR2 is YFSETQ. The CDR3 has 13 amino acids. V shed 1 base and J 6 bases; nucleotides not matched to a gene: 1. This CDR3 is CASSLTGGDGYTF. The CDR3 DNA follows: TGCGCCAGCAGCTTGACAGGGGGCGATGGCTACACCTTC.